These 15 T cell receptor beta chains came from one sample sequenced in a study of memory CD4+ T cells and cytomegalovirus serostatus (dated by TCRdb to between 2019 and 2020). Single viable CD3+CD4+CD8-CD45RO+ cells were sorted as memory CD4+ T cells on a FACSAria II. To prepare the library, the immunoSEQ multiplex PCR assay was applied. Held by TCRdb, this immuneACCESS table contains in-frame sequences only and omits some clones. Under half of the omission traces to an unresolved V gene where checked; the cause of the rest is unknown. The sample table holds 50,000 to 65,000 clones, of which about four fifths were seen once. The biggest ten clones account for roughly 2% of the sample. The source material was memory CD4+ T cells from blood. These receptors all come from an adult in good health and CMV-seropositive.

The genes are TRBV6-1 and TRBJ2-1, with a weak D call TRBD2 (6 bases). CDR3 length: 13 residues. V lost 7 bases and J 5 bases, leaving 12 bases between the germline ends. CDR1 is MNHNS, CDR2 SASEGT, per germline. Here the CDR3 DNA reads TGTGCCAGCAAGGCTAGCGAGAACAATGAGCAGTTCTTC. This sequence encodes CASKASENNEQFF.

Sample share makes this clone medium-sized. The genes are TRBV2 and TRBJ2-7; TRBD1 is a possible D gene (6 bases). This CDR3 region has 13 residues. Germline V gives CDR1 SNHLY, CDR2 FYNNEI. V gave up 6 bases and J gave up 2 bases, with 11 bases separating them. CDR3 residues: CASRLGHPYEQYF. The DNA of the CDR3 is TGTGCCAGCAGATTGGGACACCCCTACGAGCAGTACTTC.

This chain uses TRBV7-2 with TRBJ1-1; TRBD1 agrees at 8 bases. Germline CDR1 is SGHTA and CDR2 is FQGNSA. V lost 2 bases to trimming and J lost 1 base; unmatched junction nucleotides: 0. CDR3 size: 14 residues. CDR3 protein: CASSLQGANTEAFF. CDR3 coding DNA: TGTGCCAGCAGCTTACAGGGGGCGAACACTGAAGCTTTCTTT. Full variable domain (missing parts from reference TRBV7-2 and TRBJ1-1): GAGVSQSPSNKVTEKGKDVELRCDPISGHTALYWYRQSLGQGLEFLIYFQGNSAPDKSGLPSDRFSAERTGGSVSTLTIQRTQQEDSAVYLCASSLQGANTEAFFGQGTRLTVV.

CDR3 loop: CASSPYGQAREQYF. DNA of the CDR3: TGTGCCAGCAGCCCCTATGGACAGGCCCGGGAGCAGTACTTC. The V and J genes are TRBV14 and TRBJ2-7, with 7 bases aligning to TRBD1. The CDR3 consists of 14 residues. Losses at the gene ends were 4 bases for V and 7 bases for J; bases not matched to a gene: 10. The germline V gene encodes CDR1 SGHDN and CDR2 FVKESK.

The chain carries TRBV5-4 and TRBJ2-3; D is ambiguous. The ends were cut back, 0 bases at V and 2 bases at J, with 10 bases in the middle. The CDR3 covers 15 residues. Germline V gene data show CDR1 as SGHNT and CDR2 as YYREEE (reference sequence). CDR3 DNA: TGTGCCAGCAGCTTGGAGGACGGACCCACAGATACGCAGTATTTT. Protein sequence: CASSLEDGPTDTQYF.

This clone showed up just once. The chain recombines TRBV7-2 with TRBJ1-5; D unclear. Between the trimmed V and J ends, which lost 5 bases and 0 bases, there was a span of 17 bases. Per germline, CDR1 SGHTA and CDR2 FQGNSA. This CDR3 comprises 17 residues. The CDR3 here is CASSLKPGLYSNQPQHF. The CDR3 nucleotides read TGTGCCAGCAGCCTCAAGCCCGGCCTGTATAGCAATCAGCCCCAGCATTTT. The full variable domain, with the rest looked up from reference TRBV7-2 and TRBJ1-5, is GAGVSQSPSNKVTEKGKDVELRCDPISGHTALYWYRQSLGQGLEFLIYFQGNSAPDKSGLPSDRFSAERTGGSVSTLTIQRTQQEDSAVYLCASSLKPGLYSNQPQHFGDGTRLSIL.

The CDR3 coding sequence is TGTGCCAGTAGTCTAGGTTCTTTTTCGGACGAGCAGTACTTC. The encoded protein is CASSLGSFSDEQYF. The V call is TRBV2, the J call TRBJ2-7; D unresolved. Germline V gives CDR1 SNHLY, CDR2 FYNNEI. The V end lost 9 bases, the J end lost 5 bases, and 20 bases lay between the germline ends. The CDR3 is 14 residues long. Full variable domain (missing parts from reference TRBV2 and TRBJ2-7): EPEVTQTPSHQVTQMGQEVILRCVPISNHLYFYWYRQILGQKVEFLVSFYNNEISEKSEIFDDQFSVERPDGSNFTLKIRSTKLEDSAMYFCASSLGSFSDEQYFGPGTRLTVT.

V gene TRBV19 combines with J gene TRBJ2-3, with 8 bases fitting TRBD1. The CDR3 contains 14 residues. Germline V gene sequence: CDR1 LNHDA, CDR2 SQIVND (reference sequence). V shed 10 bases and J 2 bases; nucleotides not matched to a gene: 8. CDR3 nucleotides: TGTGCCACCCACCCGGACAGGGACACAGATACGCAGTATTTT. It yields the protein CATHPDRDTDTQYF. The whole variable domain, remainder taken from reference TRBV19 and TRBJ2-3, is DGGITQSPKYLFRKEGQNVTLSCEQNLNHDAMYWYRQDPGQGLRLIYYSQIVNDFQKGDIAEGYSVSREKKESFPLTVTSAQKNPTAFYLCATHPDRDTDTQYFGPGTRLTVL.

V usage is TRBV13 and J usage is TRBJ2-5, with 13 bases fitting TRBD2. Germline-derived CDR1 and CDR2 are PRHDT and FYEKMQ (reference sequence). The CDR3 has 18 amino acids. Trimming removed 2 bases from V and 1 base from J; junction bases left unmatched: 7. CDR3 bases: TGTGCCAGCAGCTTAATGGCGACTAGCGGGGGGACCCAAGAGACCCAGTACTTC. Residues: CASSLMATSGGTQETQYF.

The chain combines TRBV2 with TRBJ1-1; 8 nucleotides match TRBD1. The CDR3 has 15 residues. CDR1 and CDR2 from the germline V gene are SNHLY and FYNNEI. Trimming cost V 5 bases and J 1 base; bases outside gene matches: 6. In DNA, the CDR3 is TGTGCCAGCAGTAATCGACAGGGGAAGAACACTGAAGCTTTCTTT. Protein sequence: CASSNRQGKNTEAFF. Full variable domain (outside the CDR3, taken from reference TRBV2 and TRBJ1-1): EPEVTQTPSHQVTQMGQEVILRCVPISNHLYFYWYRQILGQKVEFLVSFYNNEISEKSEIFDDQFSVERPDGSNFTLKIRSTKLEDSAMYFCASSNRQGKNTEAFFGQGTRLTVV.

The chain employs TRBV7-9 and TRBJ1-4, with D unclear. Germline V gene data show CDR1 as SEHNR and CDR2 as FQNEAQ (reference sequence). Trimming removed 4 bases at V and 4 bases at J, with 13 bases between. This CDR3 is built from 15 residues. CDR3 DNA: TGTGCCAGCAGCTCAGCACCGGCTATTAATGAAAAACTGTTTTTT. This codes for CASSSAPAINEKLFF.

The chain recombines TRBV6-6 with TRBJ1-1; D is unresolved. CDR1 is MNHNY, CDR2 SVGAGI, per germline (reference sequence). Trimming stripped 4 bases from V and 7 bases from J, with 7 bases between. CDR3 length: 11 residues. CDR3 region: CASSFQLEAFF. Written as DNA, the CDR3 is TGTGCCAGCAGTTTTCAGCTTGAAGCTTTCTTT.

This clone occurred once. The chain combines TRBV29-1 with TRBJ2-1, with a possible D match to TRBD2 (5 bases). Germline V lookup: CDR1 SQVTM, CDR2 ANQGSEA. Trimming removed 6 bases at V and 6 bases at J, with 6 bases between. The CDR3 is made up of 10 amino acids. CDR3 nucleotide sequence: TGCAGCGTGCTAGCCAATGAGCAGTTCTTC. It is translated as CSVLANEQFF.

The CDR3 region has the DNA TGTGCCAGCAGGCCACCGGGACCGAATAATGAAAAACTGTTTTTT. Residues: CASRPPGPNNEKLFF. This chain joins TRBV28 and TRBJ1-4; TRBD1 might be the D (5 bases). The CDR3 is 15 residues long. Trimming cost V 6 bases and J 4 bases, with 15 bases left between them. Germline CDR1 and CDR2: MDHEN and SYDVKM.

The V call is TRBV6-5, the J call TRBJ1-1; D unclear. This CDR3 contains 15 residues. V shed 5 bases and J shed 3 bases, with 16 bases lying between them. CDR1 MNHEY and CDR2 SVGAGI come from the germline V gene. CDR3 in amino acids: CASSASSGKYTEAFF. CDR3 nucleotide sequence: TGTGCCAGCAGTGCCTCTTCTGGGAAGTACACTGAAGCTTTCTTT.